This TCR beta chain was identified in a study of shared T cell receptors in the human thymus. Germline V gene sequence: CDR1 SGHTA, CDR2 FQGNSA. This CDR3 is built from 16 residues. Trimming shortened V by 3 bases and J by 2 bases, and 14 bases separated the two germline ends. Assay: immunoSEQ multiplex PCR; the TCRdb copy retains only in-frame clones and omits some. The table lists some 400,000 clones, 85% to 95% of them singletons. This chain links TRBV7-2 with TRBJ2-1; D gene uncertain. The sequence came from a human donor. The sample consisted of thymocytes. CDR3 nucleotides: TGTGCCAGCAGCTTCTCGACCCGCTGGCCCTACAATGAGCAGTTCTTC. Translating gives CASSFSTRWPYNEQFF.